These T cell receptor beta chains were read from a single sample in a study of long-term antiretroviral therapy in people with HIV. Generated by immunoSEQ multiplex PCR, the TCRdb table keeps only in-frame clones and is missing some. The data hold roughly 16,000 clones, with around 81% observed a single time. The source material was unsorted PBMCs, sampled 0.1 years before starting antiretroviral therapy. The receptors here all came from a man aged 18-30 years with HIV. The CDR3 runs from the conserved cysteine through the conserved F or W. Each record gives: J gene, D gene, V gene, CDR3 DNA, CDR3 protein. The D gene is left open where the match is weak.

>TRBJ1-1|-|TRBV6-1
TGTGCCAGCACCCTCTGGGGGGGGAACACTGAAGCTTTCTTT
CASTLWGGNTEAFF
>TRBJ2-2|TRBD1|TRBV28
TGTGCCAGCAGTTCGCGACGGGACAGAAAGAACACCGGGGAGCTGTTTTTT
CASSSRRDRKNTGELFF
>TRBJ2-5|-|TRBV19
TGTGCCAGTAGTATAGTGCCGGATCAAGAGACCCAGTACTTC
CASSIVPDQETQYF
>TRBJ1-5|-|TRBV6-6
TGTGCCAGCAGCCCCACGCATATCAATCAGCCCCAGCATTTT
CASSPTHINQPQHF
>TRBJ1-5|-|TRBV7-9
TGTGCCAGCAGCTTATTTCCAGATAGCAATCAGCCCCAGCATTTT
CASSLFPDSNQPQHF
>TRBJ2-1|-|TRBV15
TGTGCCACCAGCAGGGGGGGACCAGCCTACAATGAGCAGTTCTTC
CATSRGGPAYNEQFF
>TRBJ2-3|TRBD2|TRBV30
TGTGCCTGGGAGGGCGGGGGGGACACAGATACGCAGTATTTT
CAWEGGGDTDTQYF
>TRBJ2-4|TRBD2|TRBV7-2
TGTGCCAGCAGCCTAACTAGCGGAAGGTACATTCAGTACTTC
CASSLTSGRYIQYF
>TRBJ1-2|-|TRBV4-3
TGCGCCAGCAGCCAAGCGAGGGGGAAAGGCGGCTACACCTTC
CASSQARGKGGYTF
>TRBJ2-2|-|TRBV27
TGTGCCAGCAGTTTAATAGGGGGGGCGCCCGGGGAGCTGTTTTTT
CASSLIGGAPGELFF
>TRBJ1-2|-|TRBV9
TGTGCCAGCAGCGTAGATCCAACAGGAGGCCACAACTATGGCTACACCTTC
CASSVDPTGGHNYGYTF
>TRBJ1-3|-|TRBV19
TGTGCCAGTAGTATAGATTGGCTTGGACAGCTCTCTGGAAACACCATATATTTT
CASSIDWLGQLSGNTIYF
>TRBJ2-7|TRBD1|TRBV7-8
TGTGCCAGCAGCTTCAACAGGGGGCTGAACGAGCAGTACTTC
CASSFNRGLNEQYF
>TRBJ2-3|-|TRBV10-2
TGCGCCGGCAGTGACCGCGACAGAGTCATCGATACGCAGTATTTT
CAGSDRDRVIDTQYF
>TRBJ1-5|TRBD1|TRBV2
TGTGCCAGCAGTCTGGGACAGGGGGGTCAGCCCCAGCATTTT
CASSLGQGGQPQHF
>TRBJ1-1|-|TRBV5-4
TGTGCCAGCAACCCCTCGACGGTGAGCCCTGAAGCTTTCTTT
CASNPSTVSPEAFF
>TRBJ2-3|TRBD1|TRBV27
TGTGCCAGCAGTTCCACCGGGACAGGGGAAGCAGATACGCAGTATTTT
CASSSTGTGEADTQYF